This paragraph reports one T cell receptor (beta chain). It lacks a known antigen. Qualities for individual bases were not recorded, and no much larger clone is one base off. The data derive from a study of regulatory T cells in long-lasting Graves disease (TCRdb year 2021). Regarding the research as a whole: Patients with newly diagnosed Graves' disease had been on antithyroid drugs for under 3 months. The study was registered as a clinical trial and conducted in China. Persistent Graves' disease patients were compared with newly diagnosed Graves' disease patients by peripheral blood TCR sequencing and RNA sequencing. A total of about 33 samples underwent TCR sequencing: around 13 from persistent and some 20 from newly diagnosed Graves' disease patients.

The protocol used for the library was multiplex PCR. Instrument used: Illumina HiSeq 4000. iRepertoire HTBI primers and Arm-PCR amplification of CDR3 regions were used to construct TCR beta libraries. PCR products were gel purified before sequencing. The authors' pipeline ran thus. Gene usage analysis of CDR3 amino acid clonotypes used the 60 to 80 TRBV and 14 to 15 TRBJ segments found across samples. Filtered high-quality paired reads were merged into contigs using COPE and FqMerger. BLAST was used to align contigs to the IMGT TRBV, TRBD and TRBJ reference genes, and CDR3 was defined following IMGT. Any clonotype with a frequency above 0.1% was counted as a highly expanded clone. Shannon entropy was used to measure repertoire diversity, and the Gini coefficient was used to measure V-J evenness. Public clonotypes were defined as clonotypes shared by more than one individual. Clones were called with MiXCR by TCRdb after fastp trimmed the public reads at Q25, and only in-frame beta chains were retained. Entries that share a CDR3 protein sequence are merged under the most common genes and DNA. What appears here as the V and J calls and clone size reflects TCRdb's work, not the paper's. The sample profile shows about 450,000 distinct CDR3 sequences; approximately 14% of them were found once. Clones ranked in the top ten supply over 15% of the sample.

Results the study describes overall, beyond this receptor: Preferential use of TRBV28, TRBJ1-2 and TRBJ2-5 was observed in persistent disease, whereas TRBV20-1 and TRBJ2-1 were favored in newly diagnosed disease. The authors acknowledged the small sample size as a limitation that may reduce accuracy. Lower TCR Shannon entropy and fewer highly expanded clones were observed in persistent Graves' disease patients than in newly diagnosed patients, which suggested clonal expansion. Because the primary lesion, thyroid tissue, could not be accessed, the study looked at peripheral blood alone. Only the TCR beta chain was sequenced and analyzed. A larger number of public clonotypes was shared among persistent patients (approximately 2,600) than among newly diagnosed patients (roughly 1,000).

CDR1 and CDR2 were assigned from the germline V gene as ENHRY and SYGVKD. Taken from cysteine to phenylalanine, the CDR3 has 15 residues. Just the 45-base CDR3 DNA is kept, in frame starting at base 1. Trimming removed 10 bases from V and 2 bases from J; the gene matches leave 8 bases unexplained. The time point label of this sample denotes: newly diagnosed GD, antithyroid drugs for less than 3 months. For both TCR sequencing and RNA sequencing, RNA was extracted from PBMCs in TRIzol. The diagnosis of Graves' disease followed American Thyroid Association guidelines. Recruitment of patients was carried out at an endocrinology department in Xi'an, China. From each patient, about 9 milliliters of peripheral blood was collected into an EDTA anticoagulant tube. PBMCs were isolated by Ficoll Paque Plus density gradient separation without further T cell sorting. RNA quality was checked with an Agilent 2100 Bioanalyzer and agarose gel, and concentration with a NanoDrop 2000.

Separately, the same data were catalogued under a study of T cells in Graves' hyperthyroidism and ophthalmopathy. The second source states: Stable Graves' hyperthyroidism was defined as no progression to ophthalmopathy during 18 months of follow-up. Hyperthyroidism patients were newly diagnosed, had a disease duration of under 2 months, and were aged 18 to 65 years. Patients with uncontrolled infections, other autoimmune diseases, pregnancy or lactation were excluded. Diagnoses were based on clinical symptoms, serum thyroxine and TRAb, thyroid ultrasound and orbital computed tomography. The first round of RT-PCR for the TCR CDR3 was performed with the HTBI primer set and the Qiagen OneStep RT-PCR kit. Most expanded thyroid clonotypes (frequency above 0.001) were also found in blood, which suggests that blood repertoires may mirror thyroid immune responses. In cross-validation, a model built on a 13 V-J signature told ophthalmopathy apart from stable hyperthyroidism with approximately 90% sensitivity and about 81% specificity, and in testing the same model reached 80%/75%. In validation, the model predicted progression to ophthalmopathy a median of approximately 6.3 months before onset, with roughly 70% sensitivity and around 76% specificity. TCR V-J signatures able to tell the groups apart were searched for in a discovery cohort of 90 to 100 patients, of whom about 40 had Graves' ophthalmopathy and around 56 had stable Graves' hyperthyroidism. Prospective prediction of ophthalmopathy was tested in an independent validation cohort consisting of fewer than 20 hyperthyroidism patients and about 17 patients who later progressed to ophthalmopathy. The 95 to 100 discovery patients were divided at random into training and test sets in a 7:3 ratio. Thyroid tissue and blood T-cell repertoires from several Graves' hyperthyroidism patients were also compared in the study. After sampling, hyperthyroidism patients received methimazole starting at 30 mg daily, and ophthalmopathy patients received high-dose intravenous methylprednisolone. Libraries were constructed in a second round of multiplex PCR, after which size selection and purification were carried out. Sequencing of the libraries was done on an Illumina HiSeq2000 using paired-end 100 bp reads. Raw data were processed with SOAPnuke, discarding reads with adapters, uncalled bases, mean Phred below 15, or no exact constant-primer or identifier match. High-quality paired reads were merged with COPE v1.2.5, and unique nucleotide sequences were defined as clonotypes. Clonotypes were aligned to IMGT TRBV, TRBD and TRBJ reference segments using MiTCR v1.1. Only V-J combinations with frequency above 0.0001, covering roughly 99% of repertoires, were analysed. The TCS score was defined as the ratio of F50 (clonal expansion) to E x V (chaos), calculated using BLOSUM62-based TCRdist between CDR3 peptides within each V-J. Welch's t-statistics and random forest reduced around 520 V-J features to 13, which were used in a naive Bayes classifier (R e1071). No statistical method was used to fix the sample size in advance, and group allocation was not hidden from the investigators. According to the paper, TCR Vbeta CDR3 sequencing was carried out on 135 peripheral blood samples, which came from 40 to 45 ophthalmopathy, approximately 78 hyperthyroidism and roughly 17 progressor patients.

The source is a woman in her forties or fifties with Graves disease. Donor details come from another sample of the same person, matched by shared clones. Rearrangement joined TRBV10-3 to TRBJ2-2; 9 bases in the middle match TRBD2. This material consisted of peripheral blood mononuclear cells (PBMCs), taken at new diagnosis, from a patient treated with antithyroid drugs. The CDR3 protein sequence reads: CATTETSGNTGELFF. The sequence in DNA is TGTGCCACCACGGAGACTAGCGGAAACACCGGGGAGCTGTTTTTT.